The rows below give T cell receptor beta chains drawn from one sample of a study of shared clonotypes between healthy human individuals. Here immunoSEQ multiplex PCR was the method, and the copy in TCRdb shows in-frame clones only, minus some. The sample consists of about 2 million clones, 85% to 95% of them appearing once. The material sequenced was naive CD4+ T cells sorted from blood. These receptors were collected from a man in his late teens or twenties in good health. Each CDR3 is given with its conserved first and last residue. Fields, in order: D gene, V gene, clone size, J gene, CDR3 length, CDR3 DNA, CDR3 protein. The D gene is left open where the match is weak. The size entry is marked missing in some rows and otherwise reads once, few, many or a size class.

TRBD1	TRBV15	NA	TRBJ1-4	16	TGTGCCACCAGCAGAGGGACAGGGGCAACTAATGAAAAACTGTTTTTT	CATSRGTGATNEKLFF
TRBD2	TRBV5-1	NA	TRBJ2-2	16	TGCGCCAGCAGCTGGTCCGGGACTAGCGACACCGGGGAGCTGTTTTTT	CASSWSGTSDTGELFF
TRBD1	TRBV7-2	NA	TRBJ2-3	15	TGTGCCAGCAGCTTAGGGACAGGGAACACAGATACGCAGTATTTT	CASSLGTGNTDTQYF
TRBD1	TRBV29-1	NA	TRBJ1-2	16	TGCAGCACCTCGAGGGACAGGACAGCAACGGGTTCAGGCTACACCTTC	CSTSRDRTATGSGYTF
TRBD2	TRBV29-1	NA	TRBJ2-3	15	TGCAGCGTTGGATTAGCGGGAGGTTCCACAGATACGCAGTATTTT	CSVGLAGGSTDTQYF
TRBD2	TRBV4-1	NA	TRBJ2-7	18	TGCGCCAGCAGCCAAGCCCCCGGACTAGCGGGAAAACCCTACGAGCAGTACTTC	CASSQAPGLAGKPYEQYF
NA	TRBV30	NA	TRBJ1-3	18	TGTGCCTGGAGTGTACGCTTTATAACTCGTGCCGCTGGAAACACCATATATTTT	CAWSVRFITRAAGNTIYF
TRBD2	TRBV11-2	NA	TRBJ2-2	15	TGTGCCAGCAGAGACTGGCGGGAGTCCACCGGGGAGCTGTTTTTT	CASRDWRESTGELFF
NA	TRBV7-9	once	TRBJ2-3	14	TGTGCCAGCAGCTTTTGGGGCGCACTAGATACGCAGTATTTT	CASSFWGALDTQYF
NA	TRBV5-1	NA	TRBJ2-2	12	TGCGCCAGCGGCACTAGCACCGGGGAGCTGTTTTTT	CASGTSTGELFF
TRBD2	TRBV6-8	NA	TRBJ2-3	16	TGTGCCAGCAGATACCGACTAGCGGGAGGCACAGATACGCAGTATTTT	CASRYRLAGGTDTQYF
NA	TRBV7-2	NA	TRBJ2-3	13	TGTGCCAGCAGCTTCCCCTACGGGGATACGCAGTATTTT	CASSFPYGDTQYF
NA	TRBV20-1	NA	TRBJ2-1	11	TGCAGTGCCCTTCACTACAATGAGCAGTTCTTC	CSALHYNEQFF
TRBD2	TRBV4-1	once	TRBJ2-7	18	TGCGCCAGCAGCCAACCGCGGACTAGCGGGGGCATCTCCTACGAGCAGTACTTC	CASSQPRTSGGISYEQYF
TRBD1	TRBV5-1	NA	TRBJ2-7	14	TGCGCCAGCAGCGCCGGGACAGGGGGTTTGGAGCAGTACTTC	CASSAGTGGLEQYF
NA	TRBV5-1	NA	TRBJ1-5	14	TGCGCCAGCAGCTTGTCAGGAGGCAATCAGCCCCAGCATTTT	CASSLSGGNQPQHF
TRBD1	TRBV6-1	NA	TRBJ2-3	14	TGTGCCAGCAGTACAGGGGGAAGCACAGATACGCAGTATTTT	CASSTGGSTDTQYF
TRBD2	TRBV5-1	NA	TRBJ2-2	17	TGCGCCAGCAGGCCAAATCCTAGCGGGAGTTGGACCGGGGAGCTGTTTTTT	CASRPNPSGSWTGELFF
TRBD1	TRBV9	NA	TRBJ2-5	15	TGTGCCAGCAGCGGGGGACAGGGGCCCCACGAGACCCAGTACTTC	CASSGGQGPHETQYF
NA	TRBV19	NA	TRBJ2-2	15	TGTGCCAGTAGTATAGATCTTTCGGGTCCCGGGGAGCTGTTTTTT	CASSIDLSGPGELFF
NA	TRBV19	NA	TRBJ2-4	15	TGTGCCAGTAGTATGGGGCAGTTAGCCAAAAACATTCAGTACTTC	CASSMGQLAKNIQYF
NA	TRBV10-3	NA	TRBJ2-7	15	TGTGCCATCAGTGATCTCGGCAGAAGCTCCTACGAGCAGTACTTC	CAISDLGRSSYEQYF
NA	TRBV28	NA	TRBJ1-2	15	TGTGCCAGCAGCGCCGCGGAGCGAACACTGGGTGGCTACACCTTC	CASSAAERTLGGYTF
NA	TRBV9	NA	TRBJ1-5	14	TGTGCCAGCAGCGACGCGAATAGCAATCAGCCCCAGCATTTT	CASSDANSNQPQHF
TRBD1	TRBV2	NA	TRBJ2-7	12	TGTGCCAGCAGCCGGACAGGGAACGAGCAGTACTTC	CASSRTGNEQYF
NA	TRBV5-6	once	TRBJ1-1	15	TGTGCCAGCAGCTTGGAGGGCAGGATGAACACTGAAGCTTTCTTT	CASSLEGRMNTEAFF
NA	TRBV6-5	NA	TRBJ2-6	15	TGTGCCAGCAGGGCCACAGGGACCGGGGCCAACGTCCTGACTTTC	CASRATGTGANVLTF
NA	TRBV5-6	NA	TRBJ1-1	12	TGTGCCAGCAGCGAAATCTACACTGAAGCTTTCTTT	CASSEIYTEAFF
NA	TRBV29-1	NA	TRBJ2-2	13	TGCAGCGTTGACTACAAGAACACCGGGGAGCTGTTTTTT	CSVDYKNTGELFF
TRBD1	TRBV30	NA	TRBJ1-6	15	TGTGCCTGGGGGCCGGGGACAGGGGGAAATTCACCCCTCCACTTT	CAWGPGTGGNSPLHF
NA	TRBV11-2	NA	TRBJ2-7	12	TGTGCCAGCAGCCTAGTGGGGGACGAGCAGTACTTC	CASSLVGDEQYF
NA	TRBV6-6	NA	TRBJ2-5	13	TGTGCCAGCAGTTACCCGGGGACTGAGACCCAGTACTTC	CASSYPGTETQYF
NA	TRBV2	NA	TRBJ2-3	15	TGTGCCAGCAGTGAAGCAGCCGGGGGTACAGATACGCAGTATTTT	CASSEAAGGTDTQYF
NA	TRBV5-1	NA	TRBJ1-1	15	TGCGCCAGCAGCTTGACGGGCTCTAACTGGGCTGAAGCTTTCTTT	CASSLTGSNWAEAFF
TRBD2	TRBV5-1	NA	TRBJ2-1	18	TGCGCCAGCAGCTTGGGGGGACTAGCGGGAGCGGTCCTCAATGAGCAGTTCTTC	CASSLGGLAGAVLNEQFF
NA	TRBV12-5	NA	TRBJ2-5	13	TGTGCTAGTGGTTTGGTATTAGGGGAGACCCAGTACTTC	CASGLVLGETQYF
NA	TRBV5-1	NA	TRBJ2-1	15	TGCGCCAGCAGCGAAGACTCCGCCGCCTACAATGAGCAGTTCTTC	CASSEDSAAYNEQFF
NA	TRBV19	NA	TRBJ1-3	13	TGTGCCAGTATCAAGGCTCTCGGAAACACCATATATTTT	CASIKALGNTIYF
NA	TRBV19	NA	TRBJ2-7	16	TGTGCCAGTAGTATAGAAAGACGGCAAAGTATCTACGAGCAGTACTTC	CASSIERRQSIYEQYF
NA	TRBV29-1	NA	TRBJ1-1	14	TGCAGCGGGAAAACGGGACGGCCGAACACTGAAGCTTTCTTT	CSGKTGRPNTEAFF
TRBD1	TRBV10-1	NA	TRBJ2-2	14	TGCGCCAGCAGTTGGGACAGGGGGCAAGGGGAGCTGTTTTTT	CASSWDRGQGELFF
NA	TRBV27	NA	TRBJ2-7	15	TGTGCCAGCAGTTTAGAACAGGGTAGGGGCTACGAGCAGTACTTC	CASSLEQGRGYEQYF
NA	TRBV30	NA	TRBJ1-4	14	TGTGCCTGGAGTCCCGGGACGGAAAATGAAAAACTGTTTTTT	CAWSPGTENEKLFF
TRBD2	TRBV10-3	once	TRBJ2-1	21	TGTGCCATCAGTGAGAGGCTGGCGGGACTAGATACATATCGCTCCTACAATGAGCAGTTCTTC	CAISERLAGLDTYRSYNEQFF
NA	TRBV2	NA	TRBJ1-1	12	TGTGCCAGCAGGGACCGCGACACTGAAGCTTTCTTT	CASRDRDTEAFF
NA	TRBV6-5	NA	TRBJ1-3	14	TGTGCCAGCAGCCCCGGACAGATGAAAAACACCATATATTTT	CASSPGQMKNTIYF
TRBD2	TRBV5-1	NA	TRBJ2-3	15	TGCGCCAGCAGCTTGGAGGGTAGCGGGAGGGATACGCAGTATTTT	CASSLEGSGRDTQYF
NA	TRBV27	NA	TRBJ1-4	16	TGTGCCAGCAGTTTAACTCCTCAGGGGAGGAATGAAAAACTGTTTTTT	CASSLTPQGRNEKLFF